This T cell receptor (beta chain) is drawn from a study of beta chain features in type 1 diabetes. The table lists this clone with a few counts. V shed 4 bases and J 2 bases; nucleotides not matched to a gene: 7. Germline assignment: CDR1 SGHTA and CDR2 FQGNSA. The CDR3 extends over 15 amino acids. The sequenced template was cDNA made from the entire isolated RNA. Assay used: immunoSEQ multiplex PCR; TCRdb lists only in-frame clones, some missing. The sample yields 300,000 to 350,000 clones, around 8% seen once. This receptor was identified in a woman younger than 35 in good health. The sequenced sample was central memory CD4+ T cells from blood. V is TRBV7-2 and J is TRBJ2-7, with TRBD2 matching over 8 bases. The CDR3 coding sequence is TGTGCCAGCAGCTCAGCCGCCGGGGGGGCCTACGAGCAGTACTTC. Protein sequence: CASSSAAGGAYEQYF. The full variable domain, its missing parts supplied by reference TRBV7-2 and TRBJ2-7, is GAGVSQSPSNKVTEKGKDVELRCDPISGHTALYWYRQSLGQGLEFLIYFQGNSAPDKSGLPSDRFSAERTGGSVSTLTIQRTQQEDSAVYLCASSSAAGGAYEQYFGPGTRLTVT.